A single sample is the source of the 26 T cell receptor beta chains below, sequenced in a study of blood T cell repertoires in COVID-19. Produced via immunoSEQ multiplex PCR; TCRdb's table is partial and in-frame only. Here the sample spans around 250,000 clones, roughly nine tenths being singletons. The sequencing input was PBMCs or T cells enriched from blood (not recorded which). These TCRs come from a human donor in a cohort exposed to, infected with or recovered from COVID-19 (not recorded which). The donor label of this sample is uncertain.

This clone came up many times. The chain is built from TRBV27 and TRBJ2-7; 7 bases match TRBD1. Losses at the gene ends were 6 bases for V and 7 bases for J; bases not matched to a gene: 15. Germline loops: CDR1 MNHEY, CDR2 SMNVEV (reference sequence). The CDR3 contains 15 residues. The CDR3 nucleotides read TGTGCCAGCAGCCCGTGGCAGGGGGAAGCGAGTGAGCAGTACTTC. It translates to CASSPWQGEASEQYF.

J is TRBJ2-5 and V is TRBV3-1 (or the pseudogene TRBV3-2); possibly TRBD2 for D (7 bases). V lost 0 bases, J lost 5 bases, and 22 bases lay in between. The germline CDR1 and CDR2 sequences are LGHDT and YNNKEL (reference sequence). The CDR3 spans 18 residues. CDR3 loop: CASSQEWASGQRGETQYF. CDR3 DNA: TGTGCCAGCAGCCAAGAGTGGGCTAGCGGCCAGAGGGGGGAGACCCAGTACTTC.

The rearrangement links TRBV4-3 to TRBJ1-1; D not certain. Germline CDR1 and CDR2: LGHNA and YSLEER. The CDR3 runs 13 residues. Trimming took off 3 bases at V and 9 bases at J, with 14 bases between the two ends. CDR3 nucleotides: TGCGCCAGCAGCCAGGGCGGGTCCACACAAGCTTTCTTT. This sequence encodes CASSQGGSTQAFF.

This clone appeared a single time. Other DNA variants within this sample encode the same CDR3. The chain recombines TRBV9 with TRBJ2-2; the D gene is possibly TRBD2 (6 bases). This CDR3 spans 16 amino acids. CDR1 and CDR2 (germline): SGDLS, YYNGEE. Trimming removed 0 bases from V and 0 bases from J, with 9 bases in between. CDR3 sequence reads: CASSVGAGTNTGELFF. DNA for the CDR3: TGTGCCAGCAGCGTAGGGGCGGGGACGAACACCGGGGAGCTGTTTTTT.

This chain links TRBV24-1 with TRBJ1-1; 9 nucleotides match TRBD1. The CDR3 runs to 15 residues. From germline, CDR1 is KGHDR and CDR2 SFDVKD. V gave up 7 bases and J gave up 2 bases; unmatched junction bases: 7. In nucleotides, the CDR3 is TGTGCCACCAGCTCCGGGACAGGGCGCAACACTGAAGCTTTCTTT. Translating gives CATSSGTGRNTEAFF.

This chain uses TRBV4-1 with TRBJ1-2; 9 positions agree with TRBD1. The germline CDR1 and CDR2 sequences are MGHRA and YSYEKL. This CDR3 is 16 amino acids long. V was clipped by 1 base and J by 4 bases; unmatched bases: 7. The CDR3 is CASSQATGTGFYGYTF. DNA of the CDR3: TGCGCCAGCAGCCAAGCAACCGGGACAGGGTTCTATGGCTACACCTTC.

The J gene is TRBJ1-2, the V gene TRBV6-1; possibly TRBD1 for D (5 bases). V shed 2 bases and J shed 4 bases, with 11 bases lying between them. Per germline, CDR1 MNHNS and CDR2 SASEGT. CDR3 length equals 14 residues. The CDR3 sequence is CASSEHRPAYGYTF. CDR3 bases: TGTGCCAGCAGTGAACACAGGCCAGCCTATGGCTACACCTTC.

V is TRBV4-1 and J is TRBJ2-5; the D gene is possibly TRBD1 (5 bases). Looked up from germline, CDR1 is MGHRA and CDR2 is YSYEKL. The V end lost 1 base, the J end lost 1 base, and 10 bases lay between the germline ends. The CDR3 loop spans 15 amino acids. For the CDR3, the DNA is TGCGCCAGCAGCCAAGGTATCAGGGCCCAAGAGACCCAGTACTTC. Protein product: CASSQGIRAQETQYF.

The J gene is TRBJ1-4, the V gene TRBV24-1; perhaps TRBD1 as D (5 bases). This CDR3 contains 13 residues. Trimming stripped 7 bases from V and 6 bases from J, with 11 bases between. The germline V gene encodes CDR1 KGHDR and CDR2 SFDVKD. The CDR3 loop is CATSPSGDEKLFF. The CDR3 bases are TGTGCCACCAGCCCGTCGGGGGATGAAAAACTGTTTTTT.

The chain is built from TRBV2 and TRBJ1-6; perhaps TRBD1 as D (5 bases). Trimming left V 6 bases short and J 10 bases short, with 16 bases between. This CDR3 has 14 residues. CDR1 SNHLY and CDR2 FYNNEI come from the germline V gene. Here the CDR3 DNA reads TGTGCCAGCAGGGGGACGAGGGGAGGCTCACCCCTCCACTTT. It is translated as CASRGTRGGSPLHF.

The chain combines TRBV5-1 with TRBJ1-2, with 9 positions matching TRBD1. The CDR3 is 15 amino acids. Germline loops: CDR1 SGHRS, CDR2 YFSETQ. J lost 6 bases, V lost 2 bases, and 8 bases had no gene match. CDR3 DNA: TGCGCCAGCAGCTTTACGGACAGGGGAAGGGATGGCTACACCTTC. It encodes CASSFTDRGRDGYTF. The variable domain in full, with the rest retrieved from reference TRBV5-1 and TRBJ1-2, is KAGVTQTPRYLIKTRGQQVTLSCSPISGHRSVSWYQQTPGQGLQFLFEYFSETQRNKGNFPGRFSGRQFSNSRSEMNVSTLELGDSALYLCASSFTDRGRDGYTFGSGTRLTVV.

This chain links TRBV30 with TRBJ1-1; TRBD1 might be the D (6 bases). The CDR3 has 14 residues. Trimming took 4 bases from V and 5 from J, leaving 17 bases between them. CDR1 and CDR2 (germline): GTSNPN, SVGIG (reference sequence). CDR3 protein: CAWNHDRFRTEAFF. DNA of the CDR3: TGTGCCTGGAATCACGACAGGTTTAGGACTGAAGCTTTCTTT. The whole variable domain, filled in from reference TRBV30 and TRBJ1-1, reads SQTIHQWPATLVQPVGSPLSLECTVEGTSNPNLYWYRQAAGRGLQLLFYSVGIGQISSEVPQNLSASRPQDRQFILSSKKLLLSDSGFYLCAWNHDRFRTEAFFGQGTRLTVV.

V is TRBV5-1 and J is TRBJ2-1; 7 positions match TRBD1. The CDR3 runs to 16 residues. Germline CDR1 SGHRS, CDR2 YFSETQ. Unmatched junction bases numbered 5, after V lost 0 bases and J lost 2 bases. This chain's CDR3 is CASSLAAGGAYNEQFF. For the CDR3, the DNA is TGCGCCAGCAGCTTGGCCGCAGGGGGAGCCTACAATGAGCAGTTCTTC. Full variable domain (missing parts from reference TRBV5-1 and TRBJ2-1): KAGVTQTPRYLIKTRGQQVTLSCSPISGHRSVSWYQQTPGQGLQFLFEYFSETQRNKGNFPGRFSGRQFSNSRSEMNVSTLELGDSALYLCASSLAAGGAYNEQFFGPGTRLTVL.

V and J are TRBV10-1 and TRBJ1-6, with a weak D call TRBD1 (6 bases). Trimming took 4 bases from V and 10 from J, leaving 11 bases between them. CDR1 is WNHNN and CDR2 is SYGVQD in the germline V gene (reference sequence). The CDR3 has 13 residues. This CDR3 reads CASSGNRVSPLHF. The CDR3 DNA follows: TGCGCCAGCAGTGGGAACAGGGTGTCACCCCTCCACTTT.

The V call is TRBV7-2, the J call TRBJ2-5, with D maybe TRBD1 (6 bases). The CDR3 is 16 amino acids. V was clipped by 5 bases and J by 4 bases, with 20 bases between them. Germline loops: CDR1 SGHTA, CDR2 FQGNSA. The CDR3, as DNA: TGTGCCAGCAGCCCCCAAGGCCCAGGGGAAGGAGAGACCCAGTACTTC. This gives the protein CASSPQGPGEGETQYF.

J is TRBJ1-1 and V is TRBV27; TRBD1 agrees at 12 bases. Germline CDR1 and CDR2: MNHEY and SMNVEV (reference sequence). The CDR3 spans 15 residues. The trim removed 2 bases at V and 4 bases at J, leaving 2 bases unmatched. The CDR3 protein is CASSLGGQGATEAFF. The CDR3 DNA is TGTGCCAGCAGTTTAGGGGGACAGGGGGCCACTGAAGCTTTCTTT.

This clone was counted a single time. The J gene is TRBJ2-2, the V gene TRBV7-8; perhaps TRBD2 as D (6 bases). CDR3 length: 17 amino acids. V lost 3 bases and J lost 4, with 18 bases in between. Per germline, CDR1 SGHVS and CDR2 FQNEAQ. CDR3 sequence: CASSLPDRKAGTGELFF. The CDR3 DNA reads TGTGCCAGCAGCTTGCCCGACCGGAAAGCGGGCACCGGGGAGCTGTTTTTT.

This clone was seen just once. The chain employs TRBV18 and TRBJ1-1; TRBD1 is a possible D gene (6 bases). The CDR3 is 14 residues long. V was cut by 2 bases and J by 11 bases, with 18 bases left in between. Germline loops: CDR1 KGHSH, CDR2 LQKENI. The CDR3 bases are TGTGCCAGCTCACCAGCGAACAGGGTCGAAAAGGCTTTCTTT. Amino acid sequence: CASSPANRVEKAFF. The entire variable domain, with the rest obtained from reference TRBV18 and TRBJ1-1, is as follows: NAGVMQNPRHLVRRRGQEARLRCSPMKGHSHVYWYRQLPEEGLKFMVYLQKENIIDESGMPKERFSAEFPKEGPSILRIQQVVRGDSAAYFCASSPANRVEKAFFGQGTRLTVV.

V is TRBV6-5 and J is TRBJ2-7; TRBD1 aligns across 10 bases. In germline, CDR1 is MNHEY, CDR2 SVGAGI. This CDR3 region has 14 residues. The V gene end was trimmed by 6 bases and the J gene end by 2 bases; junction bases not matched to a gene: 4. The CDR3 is CASRPGQGPYEQYF. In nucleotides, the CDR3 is TGTGCCAGCAGACCGGGACAGGGGCCCTACGAGCAGTACTTC.

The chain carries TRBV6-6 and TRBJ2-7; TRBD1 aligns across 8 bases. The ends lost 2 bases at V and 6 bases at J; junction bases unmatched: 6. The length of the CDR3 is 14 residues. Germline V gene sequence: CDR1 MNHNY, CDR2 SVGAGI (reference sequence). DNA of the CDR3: TGTGCCAGCAGTTACCCGACAGGGGTCGGCGAGCAGTACTTC. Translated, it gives CASSYPTGVGEQYF.

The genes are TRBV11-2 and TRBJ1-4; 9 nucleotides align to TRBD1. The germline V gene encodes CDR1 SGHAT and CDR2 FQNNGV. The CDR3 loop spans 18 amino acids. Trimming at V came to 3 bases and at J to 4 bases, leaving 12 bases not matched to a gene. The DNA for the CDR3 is TGTGCCAGCAGCTTGGGCTCCGGGACAGGGAGCCTTAATGAAAAACTGTTTTTT. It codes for CASSLGSGTGSLNEKLFF.

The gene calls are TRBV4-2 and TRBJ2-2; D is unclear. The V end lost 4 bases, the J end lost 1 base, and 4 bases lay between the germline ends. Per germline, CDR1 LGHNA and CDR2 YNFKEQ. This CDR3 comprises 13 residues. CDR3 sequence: CASSPLNTGELFF. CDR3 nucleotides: TGTGCCAGCAGCCCCTTGAACACCGGGGAGCTGTTTTTT.

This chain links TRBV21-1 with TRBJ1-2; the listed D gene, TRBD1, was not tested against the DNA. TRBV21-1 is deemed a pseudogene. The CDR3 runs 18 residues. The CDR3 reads CASSKLREPTGSNYGYTF. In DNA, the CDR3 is TGTGCCAGCAGCAAGTTAAGAGAGCCAACAGGTTCGAACTATGGCTACACCTTC.

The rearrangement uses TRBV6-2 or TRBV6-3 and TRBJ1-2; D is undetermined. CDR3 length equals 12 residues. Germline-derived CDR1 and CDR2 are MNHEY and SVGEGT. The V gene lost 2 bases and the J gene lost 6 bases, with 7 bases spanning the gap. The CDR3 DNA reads TGTGCCAGCAGTTACGACGGGGATGGCTACACCTTC. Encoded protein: CASSYDGDGYTF.

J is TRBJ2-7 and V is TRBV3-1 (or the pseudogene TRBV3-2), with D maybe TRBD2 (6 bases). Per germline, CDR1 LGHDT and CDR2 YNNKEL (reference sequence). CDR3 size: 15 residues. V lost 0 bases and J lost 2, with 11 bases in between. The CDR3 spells CASSQEGSGPYEQYF. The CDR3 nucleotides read TGTGCCAGCAGCCAAGAGGGTAGCGGACCCTACGAGCAGTACTTC.

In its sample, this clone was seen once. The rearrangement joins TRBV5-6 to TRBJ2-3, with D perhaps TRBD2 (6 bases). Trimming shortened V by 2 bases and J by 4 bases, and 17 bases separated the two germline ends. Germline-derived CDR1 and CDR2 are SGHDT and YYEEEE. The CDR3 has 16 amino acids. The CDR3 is CASSFKAPSASDTQYF. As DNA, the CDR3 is TGTGCCAGCAGCTTTAAAGCGCCTAGCGCCTCAGATACGCAGTATTTT.